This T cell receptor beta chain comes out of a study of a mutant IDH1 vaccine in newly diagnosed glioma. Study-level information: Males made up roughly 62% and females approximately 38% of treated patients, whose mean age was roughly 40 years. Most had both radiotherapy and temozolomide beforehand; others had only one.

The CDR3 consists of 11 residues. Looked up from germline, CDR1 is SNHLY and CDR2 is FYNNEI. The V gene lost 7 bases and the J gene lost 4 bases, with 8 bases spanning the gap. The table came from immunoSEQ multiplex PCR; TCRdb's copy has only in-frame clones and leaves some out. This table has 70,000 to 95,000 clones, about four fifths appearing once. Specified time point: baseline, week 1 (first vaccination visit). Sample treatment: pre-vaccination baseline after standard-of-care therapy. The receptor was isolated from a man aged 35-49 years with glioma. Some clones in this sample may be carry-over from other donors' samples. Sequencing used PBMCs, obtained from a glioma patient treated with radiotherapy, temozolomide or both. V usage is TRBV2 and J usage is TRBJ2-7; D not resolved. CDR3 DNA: TGTGCCAGCAATGAGCAGTACGAGCAGTACTTC. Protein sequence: CASNEQYEQYF. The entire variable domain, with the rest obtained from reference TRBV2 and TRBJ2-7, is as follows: EPEVTQTPSHQVTQMGQEVILRCVPISNHLYFYWYRQILGQKVEFLVSFYNNEISEKSEIFDDQFSVERPDGSNFTLKIRSTKLEDSAMYFCASNEQYEQYFGPGTRLTVT.